The 14 T cell receptor beta chains given below trace back to one sample, sequenced in a study of T cell responses to AZD1222 COVID-19 vaccine. Clones were read by immunoSEQ multiplex PCR, and TCRdb kept only the in-frame ones, dropping some. The data contain around 88,000 clones, less than 90% of them singletons. The input for sequencing was peripheral blood, taken on day 0 of AZD1222 vaccination. The receptors derive from an adult in good health.

The rearrangement uses TRBV19 and TRBJ1-5; D ambiguous. The CDR3 length is 14 residues. From germline, CDR1 is LNHDA and CDR2 SQIVND (reference sequence). Between the trimmed V and J ends, which lost 0 bases and 9 bases, there was a span of 12 bases. The CDR3 region is CASSIDSSPWPQHF. The CDR3, as DNA: TGTGCCAGTAGTATAGATTCCAGCCCGTGGCCCCAGCATTTT.

The chain employs TRBV28 and TRBJ1-5; TRBD1 matches 7 bases. The germline V gene has CDR1 MDHEN and CDR2 SYDVKM. CDR3 length: 16 amino acids. With V trimmed by 5 bases and J by 6 bases, 13 bases remained unmatched. For the CDR3, the DNA is TGTGCCAGCAGTCAGGGGTGGAGGGGGCTTGGTCAGCCCCAGCATTTT. Translation: CASSQGWRGLGQPQHF. The variable domain in full, completed from reference TRBV28 and TRBJ1-5, reads DVKVTQSSRYLVKRTGEKVFLECVQDMDHENMFWYRQDPGLGLRLIYFSYDVKMKEKGDIPEGYSVSREKKERFSLILESASTNQTSMYLCASSQGWRGLGQPQHFGDGTRLSIL.

This sequence joins TRBV19 and TRBJ2-1, with D maybe TRBD2 (6 bases). Germline V gene lookup returns CDR1 LNHDA and CDR2 SQIVND (reference sequence). The CDR3 consists of 18 residues. Between the trimmed V and J ends, which lost 7 bases and 7 bases, there was a span of 29 bases. CDR3 amino acids: CASTKGFYGGTGVNEQFF. CDR3 in DNA: TGTGCCAGTACAAAGGGCTTTTATGGCGGGACTGGTGTTAATGAGCAGTTCTTC.

This clone showed up just a few times. The chain recombines TRBV4-3 with TRBJ2-7; tentative D call: TRBD1 (6 bases). Germline lookup yields CDR1 LGHNA and CDR2 YSLEER. There are 16 residues in the CDR3. The V end lost 0 bases, the J end lost 3 bases, and 15 bases lay between the germline ends. This chain's CDR3 is CASSQEVGRGDYEQYF. The CDR3 DNA sequence: TGCGCCAGCAGCCAAGAGGTAGGCAGGGGTGACTACGAGCAGTACTTC.

The gene calls are TRBV4-1 and TRBJ1-6, with D possibly matching TRBD1 (5 bases). The CDR3 spans 15 residues. The ends were cut back, 3 bases at V and 10 bases at J, with 16 bases in the middle. The germline CDR1 and CDR2 sequences are MGHRA and YSYEKL. The CDR3 nucleotides read TGCGCCAGCAGCCAGGGGCAGGGCGGTCCATCACCCCTCCACTTT. This codes for CASSQGQGGPSPLHF.

V gene TRBV21-1 combines with J gene TRBJ2-1; the tabulated D call, TRBD2, remains unverified against the DNA. TRBV21-1 is deemed a pseudogene. This CDR3 region has 15 residues. In DNA, the CDR3 is TGTGCCAGCAGCAAACCCCGAAGCGGAGACAATGAGCAGTTCTTC. Translated, it gives CASSKPRSGDNEQFF.

The chain recombines TRBV5-6 with TRBJ2-7; TRBD1 aligns across 7 bases. Germline-derived CDR1 and CDR2 are SGHDT and YYEEEE. This CDR3 is built from 13 residues. After removal of 6 bases from V and 3 bases from J, the junction contained 6 bases not matched to a gene. The CDR3 sequence: CASKAAGGYEQYF. The CDR3 nucleotides read TGTGCCAGCAAGGCGGCAGGGGGCTACGAGCAGTACTTC.

The chain couples TRBV7-2 to TRBJ1-1; D call uncertain. The CDR3 sequence is 11 residues long. The germline gives CDR1 SGHTA, CDR2 FQGNSA. The V end was cut by 5 bases, the J end by 10 bases, with 11 bases between. The CDR3 DNA sequence: TGTGCCAGCAGCATCACACGGCGAGCTTTCTTT. Translated: CASSITRRAFF.

This clone was observed a handful of times. This chain joins TRBV18 and TRBJ1-1; 10 positions match TRBD1. With 5 bases clipped from V and 1 base from J, the junction kept 7 bases outside the gene matches. The length of the CDR3 is 16 residues. Germline CDR1 and CDR2: KGHSH and LQKENI. This CDR3 is CASSTGTGVENTEAFF. Here the CDR3 DNA reads TGTGCCAGCTCAACCGGGACAGGGGTGGAGAACACTGAAGCTTTCTTT. Supplemented by reference TRBV18 and TRBJ1-1, the full variable domain reads NAGVMQNPRHLVRRRGQEARLRCSPMKGHSHVYWYRQLPEEGLKFMVYLQKENIIDESGMPKERFSAEFPKEGPSILRIQQVVRGDSAAYFCASSTGTGVENTEAFFGQGTRLTVV.

CDR3 loop: CASSQGASGRIYEQYF. DNA of the CDR3: TGTGCCAGCAGCCAAGGGGCTAGCGGGAGGATCTACGAGCAGTACTTC. The V gene is TRBV4-2, the J gene TRBJ2-7; TRBD2 matches at 11 bases. The germline V gene encodes CDR1 LGHNA and CDR2 YNFKEQ. The CDR3 length is 16 residues. V was pared by 1 base and J by 3 bases, with 5 bases of the junction left unmatched.

This clone was seen a single time. J is TRBJ2-5 and V is TRBV24-1; D is undetermined. Germline CDR1 is KGHDR and CDR2 is SFDVKD. Trimming pared 6 bases from V and 5 bases from J, leaving 6 bases between. This CDR3 is 11 amino acids long. The CDR3 DNA reads TGTGCCACCAGTCTGAAGGAGACCCAGTACTTC. Translation: CATSLKETQYF.

The chain has TRBV10-3 and TRBJ2-3; TRBD2 might be the D (7 bases). CDR1 ENHRY and CDR2 SYGVKD come from the germline V gene. Trimming removed 2 bases from V and 0 bases from J, with 12 bases in between. This CDR3 is 16 amino acids long. The CDR3 nucleotides are TGTGCCATCAGTGAGACGGGGGGCATTAGCACAGATACGCAGTATTTT. Translation: CAISETGGISTDTQYF.

This clone was seen only once. The chain employs TRBV10-3 and TRBJ2-7; D is ambiguous. This CDR3 has 12 amino acids. The V gene's germline CDR1 is ENHRY and CDR2 SYGVKD. The V and J ends lost 5 bases and 5 bases respectively, with 10 bases between them. CDR3 DNA sequence: TGTGCCATCAGTCTGGGGAATAACGAGCAGTACTTC. This gives the protein CAISLGNNEQYF.

V gene TRBV7-2 combines with J gene TRBJ2-5; 7 bases line up with TRBD1. Germline values: CDR1 SGHTA, CDR2 FQGNSA. The CDR3 runs 14 residues. J gave up 4 bases and V 4 bases, and 6 bases lay outside the gene matches. The chain's CDR3 is CASSYLAGGETQYF. The CDR3 DNA sequence: TGTGCCAGCAGCTACCTCGCAGGGGGAGAGACCCAGTACTTC.